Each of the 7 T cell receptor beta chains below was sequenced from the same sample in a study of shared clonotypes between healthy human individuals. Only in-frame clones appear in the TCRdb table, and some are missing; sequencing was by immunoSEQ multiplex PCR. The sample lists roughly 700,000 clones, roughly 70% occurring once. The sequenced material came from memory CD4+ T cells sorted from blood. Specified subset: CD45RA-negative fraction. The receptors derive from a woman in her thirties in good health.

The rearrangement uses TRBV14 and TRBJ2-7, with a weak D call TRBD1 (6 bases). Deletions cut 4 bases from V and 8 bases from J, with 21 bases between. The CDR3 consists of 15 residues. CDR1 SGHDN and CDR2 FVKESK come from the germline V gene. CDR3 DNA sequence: TGTGCCAGCAGCCCCCCAGGGACACTTTCTACGAAGCAGTACTTC. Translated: CASSPPGTLSTKQYF.

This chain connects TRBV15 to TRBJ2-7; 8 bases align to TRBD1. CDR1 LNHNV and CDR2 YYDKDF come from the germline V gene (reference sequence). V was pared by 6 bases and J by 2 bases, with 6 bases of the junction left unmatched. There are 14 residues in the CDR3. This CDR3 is CATRETGVTYEQYF. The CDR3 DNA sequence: TGTGCCACCAGGGAGACAGGGGTCACCTACGAGCAGTACTTC.

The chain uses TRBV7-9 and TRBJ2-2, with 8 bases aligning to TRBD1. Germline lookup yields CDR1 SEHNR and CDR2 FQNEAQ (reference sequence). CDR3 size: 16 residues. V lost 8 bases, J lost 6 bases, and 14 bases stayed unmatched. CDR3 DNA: TGTGCCAGCCGAACCTCCGGGGACAGGTTCTCCGGGGAGCTGTTTTTT. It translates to CASRTSGDRFSGELFF.

The CDR3 DNA follows: TGTGCCAGCAGCGGATTAGCGGGGCCCAACACCGGGGAGCTGTTTTTT. It is translated as CASSGLAGPNTGELFF. This chain connects TRBV5-4 to TRBJ2-2; TRBD2 aligns across 8 bases. The CDR3 is 16 amino acids. V was pared by 4 bases and J by 2 bases, with 7 bases of the junction left unmatched. CDR1 and CDR2 from the germline V gene are SGHNT and YYREEE (reference sequence).

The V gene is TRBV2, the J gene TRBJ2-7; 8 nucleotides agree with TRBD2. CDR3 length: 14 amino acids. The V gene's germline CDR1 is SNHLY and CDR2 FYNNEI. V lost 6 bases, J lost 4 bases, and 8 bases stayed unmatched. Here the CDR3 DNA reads TGTGCCAGCAGCAGCGGGAGTAGGGTTTACGAGCAGTACTTC. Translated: CASSSGSRVYEQYF.

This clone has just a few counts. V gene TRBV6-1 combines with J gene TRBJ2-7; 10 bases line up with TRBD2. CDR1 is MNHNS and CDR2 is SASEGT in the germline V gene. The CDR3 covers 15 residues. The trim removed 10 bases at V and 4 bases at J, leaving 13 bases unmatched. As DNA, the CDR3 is TGTGCCACCGGACTAGCGGAAGACGCCACTTACGAGCAGTACTTC. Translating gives CATGLAEDATYEQYF.

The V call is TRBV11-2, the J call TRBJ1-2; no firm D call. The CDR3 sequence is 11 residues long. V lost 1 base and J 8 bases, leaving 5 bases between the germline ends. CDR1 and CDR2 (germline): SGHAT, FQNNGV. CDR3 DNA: TGTGCCAGCAGCTTAGGTTACGGCTACACCTTC. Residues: CASSLGYGYTF.